This T cell receptor beta chain was obtained from a study of T cell changes during pregnancy in multiple sclerosis. V was shortened by 4 bases and J by 7 bases, with 16 bases between the two germline ends. This CDR3 is 15 amino acids long. Germline loops: CDR1 LGHNA, CDR2 YSLEER. Sequencing used immunoSEQ multiplex PCR; TCRdb keeps in-frame clones, though not all of them. Among fewer than 40,000 clones, 85% to 90% were seen once, and the ten largest hold 4.5%. The chain employs TRBV4-3 and TRBJ2-2; D is possibly TRBD2 (6 bases). This clonotype was obtained from a female donor with multiple sclerosis, enrolled in a pregnancy study. Source: CD8+ T cells from peripheral blood mononuclear cells, taken after pregnancy. CDR3 loop: CASSLAAGEGGELFF. CDR3 coding DNA: TGCGCCAGCAGCCTAGCGGCCGGGGAAGGCGGGGAGCTGTTTTTT.